The T cell receptor (beta chain) described here comes from a study of neurological immune-mediated disorders. Synthesis of cDNA was accomplished via 5'RACE employing 10-nucleotide random UMIs. Every sequencing run produced over 160 million TCR-beta sequences, and the sequences from any one run covered 15-18 subjects. TCRdb analysed the 5' RACE reads with MiXCR anew, one entry per CDR3 protein. The table lists 24,000 or so distinct CDR3 sequences, more than 2% of them singletons, with approximately 2.2% in the top ten. General observations from the study: The repertoires of 18 of 34 multiple sclerosis patients fell into one related-CDR3 cluster (a possible signature) under phylogenetic grouping. No expanded-clone CDR3 amino acid sequence recurred across subjects, suggesting private TCR-beta repertoires.

This CDR3 has 15 residues. The V and J ends lost 0 bases and 0 bases respectively, with 7 bases between them. The germline CDR1 and CDR2 sequences are SGHAT and FQNNGV. The table lists this clonotype with many counts. Its antigen is still unknown. The chain is built from TRBV11-2 and TRBJ2-3; perhaps TRBD2 as D (6 bases). The clonotype originates from a woman in her fifties or sixties with multiple sclerosis. Sequenced: PBMCs. The CDR3 protein is CASSLDGTSTDTQYF. CDR3 in DNA: TGTGCCAGCAGCTTAGACGGGACTAGCACAGATACGCAGTATTTT.